A selection of T cell receptor beta chains follows, all from one sample in a study of T cell responses to AZD1222 COVID-19 vaccine. Only in-frame clones appear in the TCRdb table, and some are missing; sequencing was by immunoSEQ multiplex PCR. In the table there are under 150,000 clones, about 93% of which are singletons. Sample: peripheral blood, taken on day 0 of AZD1222 vaccination. The receptors stem from an adult in good health. Both conserved end residues are part of each CDR3. The D gene is left open where the match is weak. Rows may omit the clone size; those that give it use once, few, many or a size class.

J gene,clone size,D gene,V gene,CDR3 DNA,CDR3 protein
TRBJ2-1,NA,NA,TRBV7-8,TGTGCCAGCACCCCAAGGGGGGGGGCCCCTGAGGGGGAGCAGTTCTTC,CASTPRGGAPEGEQFF
TRBJ1-4,NA,NA,TRBV5-4,TGTGCCAGCACCCTGCTGGGAAAACTGTTTTTT,CASTLLGKLFF
TRBJ2-3,once,TRBD1,TRBV7-9,TGTGCCAGCAGCTTCGGACAGGGGCGCGATACGCAGTATTTT,CASSFGQGRDTQYF
TRBJ2-7,NA,NA,TRBV4-3,TGCGCCAGCAGCCAAGACCATCGGTCCCCCTACGAGCAGTACTTC,CASSQDHRSPYEQYF
TRBJ1-1,NA,TRBD1,TRBV28,TGTGCCAGCAGTCTACAGGGGGCAGGCACTGAAGCTTTCTTT,CASSLQGAGTEAFF
TRBJ2-1,NA,TRBD2,TRBV9,TGTGCCAGCAGCGTAACTAGCGGGGGGATTGTTGAGCAGTTCTTC,CASSVTSGGIVEQFF
TRBJ2-3,once,NA,TRBV7-2,TGTGCCAGCAGCTTAGAGGGCTTGGGGACGGATACGCAGTATTTT,CASSLEGLGTDTQYF
TRBJ2-1,NA,TRBD2,TRBV27,TGTGCCAGCAGACTCCCCGGGACTAGTTCGAATGAGCAGTTCTTC,CASRLPGTSSNEQFF
TRBJ2-3,NA,NA,TRBV19,TGTGCCAGTAGTTCCGGGACTCCCGGGGATACGCAGTATTTT,CASSSGTPGDTQYF
TRBJ2-1,NA,TRBD2,TRBV4-2,TGTGCCAGCAGCCAGGGACTAGCGGGGACTACTGAGCAGTTCTTC,CASSQGLAGTTEQFF
TRBJ2-3,NA,TRBD2,TRBV3-1/TRBV3-2,TGTGCCAGCGGGGGGGGAATTCGCACAGATACGCAGTATTTT,CASGGGIRTDTQYF
TRBJ1-3,once,NA,TRBV19,TGTGCCAGTAGTATAGATCTCCTCGACCCGACAGGTGGAAACACCATATATTTT,CASSIDLLDPTGGNTIYF
TRBJ1-6,NA,TRBD1,TRBV9,TGTGCCAGCAGCTCCGACAGGGATAATTCACCCCTCCACTTT,CASSSDRDNSPLHF
TRBJ2-7,NA,NA,TRBV3-1/TRBV3-2,TGTGCCAGCAGCCAAGACGGCAGGGGCCACGAGCAGTACTTC,CASSQDGRGHEQYF
TRBJ1-3,NA,NA,TRBV15,TGTGCCACCTTCCCCTCGGCGTCTGGAAACACCATATATTTT,CATFPSASGNTIYF
TRBJ1-5,NA,TRBD1,TRBV3-1/TRBV3-2,TGTGCCAGCAGCCAGGGGACAGGGGGGCTTCGCAATCAGCCCCAGCATTTT,CASSQGTGGLRNQPQHF
TRBJ1-1,NA,TRBD1,TRBV6-6,TGTGCCAGCACCGAAACAGGGGGGGTCACTGAAGCTTTCTTT,CASTETGGVTEAFF
TRBJ1-6,NA,NA,TRBV15,TGTGCCACCAGCAGGGAAACCGGGCCCCTGGGGACCCTCCACTTT,CATSRETGPLGTLHF
TRBJ2-7,NA,NA,TRBV9,TGTGCCAGCAGAAGGGACTTCTCCTACGAGCAGTACTTC,CASRRDFSYEQYF
TRBJ1-2,NA,NA,TRBV6-5,TGTGCCAGCAGTTACTCACCGAGGAATGGCTACACCTTC,CASSYSPRNGYTF
TRBJ1-4,NA,TRBD1,TRBV28,TGTGCCAGCAGTGCCCCGACAGGGGGCAGGGAAAAACTGTTTTTT,CASSAPTGGREKLFF
TRBJ1-1,NA,NA,TRBV10-2,TGCGCCACAACGGGAGGGGAGGGCTACACTGAAGCTTTCTTT,CATTGGEGYTEAFF
TRBJ1-2,NA,TRBD1,TRBV29-1,TGCAGCGTGGCAGGACAGGGGCGGCGTGGCTACACCTTC,CSVAGQGRRGYTF
TRBJ2-1,NA,NA,TRBV29-1,TGCAGCGTTTCTCTAAGAGAGCAAGTTACTGAGCAGTTCTTC,CSVSLREQVTEQFF
TRBJ1-1,once,NA,TRBV21-1,TGTGCCAGCAGCAAAGCCCATCCGGGACAGGGGACTTTGGGGACTGAAGCTTTCTTT,CASSKAHPGQGTLGTEAFF
TRBJ2-2,NA,NA,TRBV19,TGTGCCAGTACGCGGGGCCGCACCGGGGAGCTGTTTTTT,CASTRGRTGELFF
TRBJ1-1,NA,TRBD1,TRBV4-3,TGCGCCAGCAGCCAAGCCGCCGGGACAGGGGGCACTGAAGCTTTCTTT,CASSQAAGTGGTEAFF
TRBJ1-6,NA,NA,TRBV9,TGTGCCAGCAGCGTAGAAGGGTTAAGGTCACCCCTCCACTTT,CASSVEGLRSPLHF
TRBJ2-3,NA,NA,TRBV21-1,TGTGCCAGCAGCAAGGGACAGGCCCAAACTAAGGACACAGATACGCAGTATTTT,CASSKGQAQTKDTDTQYF
TRBJ2-5,NA,NA,TRBV12-3/TRBV12-4,TGTGCCAGCGGCGGCGGGAACCAAGAGACCCAGTACTTC,CASGGGNQETQYF
TRBJ1-4,NA,NA,TRBV2,TGTGCCAGCGGGTCAGGATGGGTCGGAGTTGAAAAACTGTTTTTT,CASGSGWVGVEKLFF
TRBJ2-1,NA,NA,TRBV29-1,TGCAGCGTTACTACTCGGGGAGATGAGCAGTTCTTC,CSVTTRGDEQFF
TRBJ2-1,NA,TRBD1,TRBV10-1,TGCGCCAGCAGGCCCGAGACAGGGGACGATGAGCAGTTCTTC,CASRPETGDDEQFF
TRBJ2-3,NA,NA,TRBV9,TGTGCCAGCAGCGTAGCCGGGGCAGATACGCAGTATTTT,CASSVAGADTQYF
TRBJ2-5,once,NA,TRBV11-2,TGTGCCAGCAGCTTTACCCGGGAGACCCAGTACTTC,CASSFTRETQYF
TRBJ1-2,NA,TRBD1,TRBV5-1,TGCGCCAGCAGCATGACAGGGGACTATGGCTACACCTTC,CASSMTGDYGYTF
TRBJ1-2,once,NA,TRBV6-2/TRBV6-3,TGTGCCAGCAGTTACCCTCTCGAGGACTGGGGCTACACCTTC,CASSYPLEDWGYTF
TRBJ1-4,NA,NA,TRBV2,TGTGCCAGCAGCGGGACACGGAATGAAAAACTGTTTTTT,CASSGTRNEKLFF
TRBJ2-7,NA,TRBD1,TRBV19,TGTGCCAGTAGTACAGAGACAGGGGCCTACGAGCAGTACTTC,CASSTETGAYEQYF
TRBJ1-6,NA,TRBD1,TRBV5-1,TGCGCCAGCAGCTGGACCGGGACAGGGAATTCACCCCTCCACTTT,CASSWTGTGNSPLHF
TRBJ1-6,NA,NA,TRBV7-2,TGTGCCAGCAGCCTCAGTGAATATAATTCACCCCTCCACTTT,CASSLSEYNSPLHF
TRBJ1-4,NA,TRBD1,TRBV5-1,TGCGCCAGCAGCTGGGGTACAGGGGAGAATGAAAAACTGTTTTTT,CASSWGTGENEKLFF
TRBJ2-2,NA,NA,TRBV25-1,TGTGCCAGCAGCAGGGACACCTACACCGGGGAGCTGTTTTTT,CASSRDTYTGELFF
TRBJ2-1,NA,NA,TRBV7-9,TGTGCCAGCAGCTTCCAGGGTGACAATCAGCAGTTCTTC,CASSFQGDNQQFF
TRBJ1-1,NA,NA,TRBV12-5,TGTGCTAGTGGTCCCGCAGGGGTGAACACTGAAGCTTTCTTT,CASGPAGVNTEAFF
TRBJ1-3,NA,NA,TRBV5-5,TGTGCCAGCAGCTTGCAACAGAGGGACACCATATATTTT,CASSLQQRDTIYF